This T cell receptor beta chain was sequenced during a study of shared clonotypes between healthy human individuals. Cells designated naive CD8 were CD45RO-negative and were positively selected for CCR7, with terminally differentiated effector memory CD45RA+ cells excluded. Donors comprised healthy HIV-negative adults lacking recent acute infections or vaccinations. Only in-frame clones appear in the TCRdb table, and some are missing; sequencing was by immunoSEQ multiplex PCR. The sample lists 650,000 to 800,000 clones; under 95% were seen once. The sequenced sample was naive CD8+ T cells sorted from blood. The receptor was isolated from a young man in good health.

The CDR3 coding sequence is TGTGCCTGGAGTCCCCCTGGACTAGCGGGCCTGGGGACCCAGTACTTC. It codes for CAWSPPGLAGLGTQYF. The chain has TRBV30 and TRBJ2-5; 11 bases map to TRBD2. The CDR3 runs to 16 residues. V dropped 2 bases and J dropped 7; count of bases not matched to a gene: 12. CDR1 GTSNPN and CDR2 SVGIG come from the germline V gene (reference sequence).